This T cell receptor (beta chain) is drawn from a study of blood T cell repertoires in COVID-19. Here immunoSEQ multiplex PCR was the method, and the copy in TCRdb shows in-frame clones only, minus some. The sample includes about 150,000 clones, approximately 89% of them seen just once. Deletions cut 0 bases from V and 7 bases from J, with 11 bases between. The CDR3 length is 15 residues. Germline V CDR1 and CDR2: SGDLS, YYNGEE. The chain uses TRBV9 and TRBJ1-6; D call uncertain. This receptor was obtained from a human donor in a cohort sampled during active COVID-19. Sequencing was done on a sample of peripheral blood. The CDR3 sequence is CASSVDDGVNSPLHF. The DNA for the CDR3 is TGTGCCAGCAGCGTAGATGACGGGGTGAATTCACCCCTCCACTTT.